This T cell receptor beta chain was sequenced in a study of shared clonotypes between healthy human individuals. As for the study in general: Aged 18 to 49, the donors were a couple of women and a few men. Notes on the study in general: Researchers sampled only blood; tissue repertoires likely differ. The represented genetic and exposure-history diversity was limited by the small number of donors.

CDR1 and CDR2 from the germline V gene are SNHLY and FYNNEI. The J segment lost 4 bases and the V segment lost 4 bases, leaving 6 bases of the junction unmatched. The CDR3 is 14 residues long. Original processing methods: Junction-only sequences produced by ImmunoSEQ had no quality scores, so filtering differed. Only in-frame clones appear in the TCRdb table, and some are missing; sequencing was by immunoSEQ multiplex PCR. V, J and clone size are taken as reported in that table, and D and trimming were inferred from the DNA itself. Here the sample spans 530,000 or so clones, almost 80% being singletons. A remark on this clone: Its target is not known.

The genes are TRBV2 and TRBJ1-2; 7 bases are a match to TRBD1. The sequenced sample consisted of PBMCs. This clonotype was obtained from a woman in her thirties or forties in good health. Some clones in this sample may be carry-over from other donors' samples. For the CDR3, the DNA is TGTGCCAGCAGTGGAAACAGGGGAAGCTATGGCTACACCTTC. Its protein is CASSGNRGSYGYTF.